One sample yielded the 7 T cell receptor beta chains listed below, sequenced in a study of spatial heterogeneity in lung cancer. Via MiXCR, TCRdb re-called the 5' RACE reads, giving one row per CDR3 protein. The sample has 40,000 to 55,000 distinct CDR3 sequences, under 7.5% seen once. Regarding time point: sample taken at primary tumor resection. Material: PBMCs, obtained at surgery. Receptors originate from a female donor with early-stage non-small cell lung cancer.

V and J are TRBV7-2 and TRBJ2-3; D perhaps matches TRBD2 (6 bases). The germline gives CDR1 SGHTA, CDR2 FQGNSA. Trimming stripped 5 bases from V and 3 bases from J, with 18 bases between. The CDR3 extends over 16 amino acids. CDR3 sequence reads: CASSPGTFTSTDTQYF. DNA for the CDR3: TGTGCCAGCAGCCCAGGGACTTTTACTAGTACAGATACGCAGTATTTT.

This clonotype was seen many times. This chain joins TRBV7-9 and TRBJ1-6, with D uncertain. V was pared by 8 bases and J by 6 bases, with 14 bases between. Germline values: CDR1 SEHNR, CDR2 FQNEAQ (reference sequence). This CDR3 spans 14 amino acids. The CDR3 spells CASGRDWGNSPLHF. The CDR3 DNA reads TGTGCCAGCGGAAGGGATTGGGGTAATTCACCCCTCCACTTT. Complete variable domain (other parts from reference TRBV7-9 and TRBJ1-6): DTGVSQNPRHKITKRGQNVTFRCDPISEHNRLYWYRQTLGQGPEFLTYFQNEAQLEKSRLLSDRFSAERPKGSFSTLEIQRTEQGDSAMYLCASGRDWGNSPLHFGNGTRLTVT.

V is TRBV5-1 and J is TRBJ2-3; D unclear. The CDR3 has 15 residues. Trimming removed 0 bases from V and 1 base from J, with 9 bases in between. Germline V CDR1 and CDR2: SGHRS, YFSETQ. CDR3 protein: CASSLVGIRTDTQYF. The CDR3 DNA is TGCGCCAGCAGCTTGGTCGGTATACGCACAGATACGCAGTATTTT.

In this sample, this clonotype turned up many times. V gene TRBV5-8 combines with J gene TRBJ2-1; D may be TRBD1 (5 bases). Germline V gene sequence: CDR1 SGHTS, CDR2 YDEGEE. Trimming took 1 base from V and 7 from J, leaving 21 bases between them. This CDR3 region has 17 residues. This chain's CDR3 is CASSLLAGNRLGNEQFF. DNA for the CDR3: TGTGCCAGCAGCTTGTTGGCAGGGAATAGGCTAGGGAATGAGCAGTTCTTC.

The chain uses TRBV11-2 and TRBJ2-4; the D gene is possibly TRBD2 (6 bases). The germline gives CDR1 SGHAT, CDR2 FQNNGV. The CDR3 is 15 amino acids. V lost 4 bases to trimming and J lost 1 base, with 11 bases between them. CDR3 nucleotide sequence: TGTGCCAGCAGCTCCCTACGGGGGGCCAAAAACATTCAGTACTTC. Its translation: CASSSLRGAKNIQYF.

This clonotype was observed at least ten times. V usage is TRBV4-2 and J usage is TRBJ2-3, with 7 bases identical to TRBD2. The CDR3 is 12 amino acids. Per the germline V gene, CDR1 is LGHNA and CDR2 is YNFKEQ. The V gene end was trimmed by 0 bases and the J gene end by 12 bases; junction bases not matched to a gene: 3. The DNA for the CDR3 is TGTGCCAGCAGCCAAGAACCGGGACTACAGTATTTT. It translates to CASSQEPGLQYF.

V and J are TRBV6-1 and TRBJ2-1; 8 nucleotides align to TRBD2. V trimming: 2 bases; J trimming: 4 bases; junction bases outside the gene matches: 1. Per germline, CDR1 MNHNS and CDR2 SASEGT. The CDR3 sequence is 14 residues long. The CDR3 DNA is TGTGCCAGCAGTGAAAGCGGGGGATACAATGAGCAGTTCTTC. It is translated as CASSESGGYNEQFF.